These 9 T cell receptor beta chains originate from one sample sequenced in a study of identifying expanded T cells in peripheral blood. The assay was immunoSEQ multiplex PCR, and TCRdb's table has in-frame clones only and misses some. The table records approximately 56,000 clones, approximately 79% of them present only once. The sample consisted of blood. The receptors stem from a person between 18 and 75 years old in good health.

The chain is built from TRBV21-1 and TRBJ2-7. TRBV21-1 is listed as a pseudogene. The CDR3 runs to 14 residues. The CDR3 sequence: CASKARCPLYEQYF. CDR3 bases: TGTGCCAGCAAGGCGCGCTGCCCCCTCTACGAGCAGTACTTC.

This clone was seen a few times. This chain links TRBV6-1 with TRBJ1-3; D is uncertain. Germline V CDR1 and CDR2: MNHNS, SASEGT. The CDR3 has 14 residues. Trimming took off 4 bases at V and 0 bases at J, with 7 bases between the two ends. The CDR3 sequence: CASSVWSSGNTIYF. In DNA form, the CDR3 reads TGTGCCAGCAGTGTTTGGAGCTCTGGAAACACCATATATTTT.

The chain carries TRBV11-2 and TRBJ2-5, with 7 bases fitting TRBD1. CDR1 SGHAT and CDR2 FQNNGV come from the germline V gene. The V and J ends lost 1 base and 5 bases, in that order; junction bases with no gene match: 4. This CDR3 has 14 residues. The DNA of the CDR3 is TGTGCCAGCAGCTTAGGACAGGGCCATGAGACCCAGTACTTC. It encodes CASSLGQGHETQYF.

A single count supports this clone. The rearrangement uses TRBV4-1 and TRBJ1-5, with D perhaps matching TRBD1 (5 bases). Germline V gene sequence: CDR1 MGHRA, CDR2 YSYEKL. V lost 0 bases and J lost 4, with 16 bases in between. This CDR3 region has 17 residues. The CDR3 loop is CASSQDGTVGSNQPQHF. CDR3 DNA: TGCGCCAGCAGCCAAGATGGGACCGTAGGATCTAATCAGCCCCAGCATTTT.

The chain has TRBV6-5 and TRBJ2-7, with 10 bases fitting TRBD1. This CDR3 region has 14 residues. Germline values: CDR1 MNHEY, CDR2 SVGAGI. V shed 7 bases and J 1 base; nucleotides not matched to a gene: 4. The CDR3 coding sequence is TGTGCCAGCATCGGACAGGGGGAGTCCTACGAGCAGTACTTC. Translated, it gives CASIGQGESYEQYF.

The chain has TRBV5-1 and TRBJ1-1; D may be TRBD1 (6 bases). Trimming stripped 4 bases from V and 1 base from J, with 14 bases between. Germline V gene lookup returns CDR1 SGHRS and CDR2 YFSETQ. The CDR3 consists of 15 residues. The CDR3 DNA reads as TGCGCCAGCAGCATCTCGGGACATACGAACACTGAAGCTTTCTTT. It codes for CASSISGHTNTEAFF.

This clone was counted only a few times. This sequence joins TRBV2 and TRBJ1-3, with TRBD1 matching over 7 bases. The CDR3 extends over 16 amino acids. J was trimmed by 2 bases and V by 1 base; bases with no gene match: 5. The germline V gene encodes CDR1 SNHLY and CDR2 FYNNEI. The CDR3 region has the DNA TGTGCCAGCAGTGAAGATCCCGGGACAGCTGGAAACACCATATATTTT. Protein product: CASSEDPGTAGNTIYF.

The chain carries TRBV30 and TRBJ2-6; no firm D call. The CDR3 covers 13 residues. V lost 3 bases, J lost 1 base, and 4 bases lay in between. Per germline, CDR1 GTSNPN and CDR2 SVGIG (reference sequence). The CDR3 DNA sequence: TGTGCCTGGAGAAGGTCTGGGGCCAACGTCCTGACTTTC. Translating it yields CAWRRSGANVLTF.

This chain connects TRBV29-1 to TRBJ2-5; weak D call: TRBD2 (7 bases). Trimming left V 4 bases short and J 1 base short, with 13 bases between. CDR3 length equals 14 residues. Germline V gene data show CDR1 as SQVTM and CDR2 as ANQGSEA. DNA of the CDR3: TGCAGCGTTGGTCGCGGGGGCCTCCAAGAGACCCAGTACTTC. Protein sequence: CSVGRGGLQETQYF.